A single sample gave rise to the 24 T cell receptor beta chains below, sequenced in a study of control samples from healthy donors and cancer patients (dated by TCRdb to the early 2020s). The method was the immunoSEQ multiplex PCR assay. TCRdb carries this immuneACCESS record with in-frame sequences only. Its versions omit some clonotypes, under half of them owing to an unresolved V gene in the studies checked, with the rest unexplained. The sample records approximately 45,000 clones, less than 95% of which are singletons. The top ten constitute around 23% of the sample. Sequenced input: PBMCs. Source of these receptors: a woman aged 35 to 49 with head and neck cancer.

The sample holds a few counts of this clone. The V call is TRBV11-2, the J call TRBJ1-5; 7 positions match TRBD1. With 0 bases clipped from V and 2 bases from J, the junction kept 1 base outside the gene matches. The length of the CDR3 is 15 residues. Per the germline V gene, CDR1 is SGHAT and CDR2 is FQNNGV. The CDR3 coding sequence is TGTGCCAGCAGCTTAGAAGGGGGCGGCAATCAGCCCCAGCATTTT. This codes for CASSLEGGGNQPQHF.

This rearrangement joins TRBV28 to TRBJ2-5, with D maybe TRBD1 (6 bases). Germline assignment: CDR1 MDHEN and CDR2 SYDVKM. The length of the CDR3 is 15 residues. The V end was cut by 5 bases, the J end by 6 bases, with 19 bases between. The CDR3 protein is CASSLGGIELKTQYF. The CDR3 DNA reads TGTGCCAGCAGTCTAGGGGGTATAGAGTTAAAGACCCAGTACTTC.

The chain joins TRBV28 to TRBJ1-2; 8 bases are shared with TRBD1. CDR1 is MDHEN, CDR2 SYDVKM, per germline. This CDR3 comprises 13 residues. V was pared by 6 bases and J by 8 bases, with 8 bases of the junction left unmatched. CDR3 amino acids: CASRTDRAQGYTF. For the CDR3, the DNA is TGTGCCAGCAGGACGGACAGGGCCCAGGGCTACACCTTC.

This chain joins TRBV6-1 and TRBJ2-7; 8 bases map to TRBD1. J gave up 3 bases and V 3 bases, and 4 bases lay outside the gene matches. Germline V gene sequence: CDR1 MNHNS, CDR2 SASEGT. This CDR3 comprises 14 residues. CDR3 sequence: CASSDQGAVYEQYF. The CDR3 DNA reads TGTGCCAGCAGTGATCAGGGGGCAGTCTACGAGCAGTACTTC.

V and J are TRBV19 and TRBJ1-4; no clear D. Germline lookup yields CDR1 LNHDA and CDR2 SQIVND (reference sequence). The CDR3 runs to 13 residues. V lost 3 bases and J 15 bases, leaving 17 bases between the germline ends. CDR3 residues: CASSIYPGIELFF. The CDR3 nucleotides are TGTGCCAGTAGTATTTACCCCGGCATAGAGTTGTTTTTT.

This chain joins TRBV4-2 and TRBJ2-7; TRBD1 matches at 10 bases. V lost 4 bases to trimming and J lost 1 base; unmatched junction nucleotides: 13. Germline CDR1 reads LGHNA; CDR2 reads YNFKEQ. This CDR3 is built from 18 residues. The CDR3 DNA sequence: TGTGCCAGCAGCCGAATGGGAACCGGGACAGGGGCATCCTACGAGCAGTACTTC. This sequence encodes CASSRMGTGTGASYEQYF.

V usage is TRBV24-1 and J usage is TRBJ2-7; TRBD2 might be the D (5 bases). V was pared by 3 bases and J by 9 bases, with 11 bases between. The germline CDR1 and CDR2 sequences are KGHDR and SFDVKD. There are 12 residues in the CDR3. CDR3 DNA: TGTGCCACCAGTGATACGGGGTTGGTGCAGTACTTC. As protein: CATSDTGLVQYF.

The gene calls are TRBV7-2 and TRBJ2-5; D is unclear. CDR3 length: 15 amino acids. The V and J ends lost 5 bases and 5 bases respectively, with 18 bases between them. CDR1 SGHTA and CDR2 FQGNSA come from the germline V gene. The CDR3, as DNA: TGTGCCAGCAGCCAATTTGTCGCAGCCGGGGAGACCCAGTACTTC. Its translation is CASSQFVAAGETQYF.

This chain joins TRBV10-3 and TRBJ2-1, with 9 nucleotides matching TRBD2. V dropped 3 bases and J dropped 7; count of bases not matched to a gene: 4. Germline-derived CDR1 and CDR2 are ENHRY and SYGVKD. This CDR3 spans 14 amino acids. The CDR3 region is CAISEWREGNEQFF. CDR3 bases: TGTGCCATCAGTGAATGGCGGGAGGGGAATGAGCAGTTCTTC.

The chain recombines TRBV27 with TRBJ2-4, with D unresolved. V lost 5 bases to trimming and J lost 1 base, with 18 bases between them. This CDR3 is built from 17 residues. Germline V gene data show CDR1 as MNHEY and CDR2 as SMNVEV (reference sequence). CDR3 protein: CASSPYYVRKAKNIQYF. In nucleotides, the CDR3 is TGTGCCAGCAGTCCTTACTACGTTCGGAAGGCCAAAAACATTCAGTACTTC.

Only one count was recorded for this clone. This chain uses TRBV19 with TRBJ1-1, with unresolved D. V lost 6 bases and J lost 4, with 15 bases in between. Looked up from germline, CDR1 is LNHDA and CDR2 is SQIVND (reference sequence). The CDR3 has 14 amino acids. This CDR3 is CASRPSSYSTEAFF. DNA of the CDR3: TGTGCCAGTAGGCCCAGCTCCTACTCCACTGAAGCTTTCTTT.

This clone was detected once. V is TRBV19 and J is TRBJ1-1; weak D call: TRBD1 (5 bases). Germline V gene data show CDR1 as LNHDA and CDR2 as SQIVND (reference sequence). This CDR3 has 15 amino acids. V was cut by 9 bases and J by 1 base, with 18 bases left in between. CDR3 sequence: CASNPRGGRNTEAFF. CDR3 sequence (DNA): TGTGCCAGCAACCCAAGGGGCGGCAGGAACACTGAAGCTTTCTTT.

The chain recombines TRBV10-3 with TRBJ1-5; D unresolved. This CDR3 region has 13 residues. CDR1 ENHRY and CDR2 SYGVKD come from the germline V gene. V was pared by 3 bases and J by 5 bases, with 8 bases between. The CDR3 loop reads CAISETGDQPQHF. The DNA of the CDR3 is TGTGCCATCAGTGAAACTGGGGATCAGCCCCAGCATTTT.

The chain carries TRBV27 and TRBJ1-2; TRBD1 matches 7 bases. J was trimmed by 6 bases and V by 7 bases; bases with no gene match: 14. Germline CDR1 is MNHEY and CDR2 is SMNVEV (reference sequence). The CDR3 consists of 15 residues. This CDR3 is CASTAAGGSPDGYTF. For the CDR3, the DNA is TGTGCCAGCACGGCCGCAGGGGGAAGTCCGGATGGCTACACCTTC.

The table lists this clone with a few counts. This chain links TRBV27 with TRBJ1-2, with D uncertain. CDR3 length: 13 amino acids. Germline CDR1 is MNHEY and CDR2 is SMNVEV (reference sequence). Trimming cost V 4 bases and J 0 bases, with 6 bases left between them. The CDR3 DNA reads as TGTGCCAGCAGTTCCTTAGCTAACTATGGCTACACCTTC. Amino acid sequence: CASSSLANYGYTF.

The genes are TRBV5-1 and TRBJ2-1; D is unresolved. This CDR3 is built from 14 residues. Germline V gene sequence: CDR1 SGHRS, CDR2 YFSETQ. V was shortened by 0 bases and J by 10 bases, with 14 bases between the two germline ends. CDR3 nucleotides: TGCGCCAGCAGCTTGGTGACTCCGGTTGCCGAGCAGTTCTTC. Its translation: CASSLVTPVAEQFF. The full variable domain, its missing parts supplied by reference TRBV5-1 and TRBJ2-1, is KAGVTQTPRYLIKTRGQQVTLSCSPISGHRSVSWYQQTPGQGLQFLFEYFSETQRNKGNFPGRFSGRQFSNSRSEMNVSTLELGDSALYLCASSLVTPVAEQFFGPGTRLTVL.

The chain recombines TRBV5-1 with TRBJ1-2; the match to TRBD1 covers 10 bases. The J segment lost 5 bases and the V segment lost 2 bases, leaving 6 bases of the junction unmatched. Germline V lookup: CDR1 SGHRS, CDR2 YFSETQ. The CDR3 is 15 residues long. CDR3 nucleotides: TGCGCCAGCAGCTTAGAGGGGACAGGGGTATATGGCTACACCTTC. Its protein product is CASSLEGTGVYGYTF.

The J gene is TRBJ1-1, the V gene TRBV6-1; a weak D match, TRBD1 (6 bases). Germline V gives CDR1 MNHNS, CDR2 SASEGT. The length of the CDR3 is 15 residues. The ends were cut back, 2 bases at V and 2 bases at J, with 12 bases in the middle. The CDR3 sequence is CASSEHWGPNTEAFF. Here the CDR3 DNA reads TGTGCCAGCAGTGAACACTGGGGGCCAAACACTGAAGCTTTCTTT.

This clone was recorded only once. The gene calls are TRBV5-4 and TRBJ2-7, with TRBD1 identical over 7 bases. The CDR3 sequence is 13 residues long. Germline trimming cut 4 bases from V and 7 bases from J; bases unmatched to any gene: 8. Per germline, CDR1 SGHNT and CDR2 YYREEE (reference sequence). The CDR3 nucleotides are TGTGCCAGCAGCACCGGGACAGTTGGGGAGCAGTACTTC. Its translation is CASSTGTVGEQYF.

The chain is built from TRBV5-1 and TRBJ2-7; TRBD1 agrees at 8 bases. CDR1 and CDR2 (germline): SGHRS, YFSETQ. Losses at the gene ends were 0 bases for V and 6 bases for J; bases not matched to a gene: 5. This CDR3 comprises 14 residues. DNA of the CDR3: TGCGCCAGCAGCTTGGGCGGACAGGGCGGCGAGCAGTACTTC. It translates to CASSLGGQGGEQYF.

The rearrangement links TRBV4-1 to TRBJ2-5; unclear D gene. The CDR3 extends over 14 amino acids. The V gene's germline CDR1 is MGHRA and CDR2 YSYEKL. Trimming cost V 0 bases and J 1 base, with 6 bases left between them. The chain's CDR3 is CASSQDWTQETQYF. The CDR3 coding sequence is TGCGCCAGCAGCCAAGATTGGACCCAAGAGACCCAGTACTTC.

This rearrangement joins TRBV2 to TRBJ1-6, with TRBD1 identical over 8 bases. The V and J ends lost 6 bases and 10 bases, in that order; junction bases with no gene match: 17. Germline assignment: CDR1 SNHLY and CDR2 FYNNEI. The CDR3 contains 17 residues. CDR3 amino acids: CASSRGGTGLVSSPLHF. CDR3 in DNA: TGTGCCAGCAGCCGGGGAGGGACAGGACTGGTTAGCTCACCCCTCCACTTT.

V gene TRBV12-3 or TRBV12-4 combines with J gene TRBJ2-3; D is unclear. The CDR3 is made up of 12 amino acids. Trimming removed 2 bases from V and 6 bases from J, with 6 bases in between. CDR3 protein: CASSLSRDTQYF. CDR3 in DNA: TGTGCCAGCAGTTTAAGTAGGGATACGCAGTATTTT.

The CDR3 loop is CAWSPRAEAFF. In DNA form, the CDR3 reads TGTGCCTGGAGCCCTAGGGCTGAAGCTTTCTTT. The chain is built from TRBV30 and TRBJ1-1; D gene ambiguous. V dropped 3 bases and J dropped 6 bases, with 8 bases sitting between them. Germline CDR1 and CDR2: GTSNPN and SVGIG (reference sequence). This CDR3 is 11 amino acids long.